These 26 T cell receptor beta chains share one sample of origin, sequenced in a study of OX40 agonist ivuxolimab in advanced cancers. Using immunoSEQ multiplex PCR, the repertoire was profiled, and TCRdb retains in-frame clones only, with some absent. This sample has approximately 20,000 clones, with roughly 88% found just once. The specimen was CD4+ or CD8+ T cells sorted from blood, collected in a trial of the OX40 agonist ivuxolimab. The origin of the receptors is an adult with an advanced solid tumor such as melanoma, head and neck, liver or kidney cancer.

The chain employs TRBV7-2 and TRBJ1-3; D unclear. Germline values: CDR1 SGHTA, CDR2 FQGNSA. This CDR3 has 13 amino acids. Trimming took 5 bases from V and 0 from J, leaving 5 bases between them. CDR3 in DNA: TGTGCCAGCAGCCGCAGCTCTGGAAACACCATATATTTT. Encoded protein: CASSRSSGNTIYF.

Notes on this clone: A junction boundary mismatches the germline segment, possibly from a read error. J is TRBJ2-7 and V is TRBV7-6; D possibly uses TRBD1 or TRBD2 (5 bases each). The CDR3 totals 15 residues. Germline V gene lookup returns CDR1 SGHVS and CDR2 FNYEAQ. The CDR3 sequence is CASSLARGTAYEQYF. The CDR3 DNA reads TGTGCCAGCAGTTTAGCTCGGGGCACCGCCTACGAGCAGTACTTC.

The chain joins TRBV19 to TRBJ2-7, with 7 bases identical to TRBD1. CDR3 size: 14 residues. Germline CDR1 reads LNHDA; CDR2 reads SQIVND (reference sequence). Losses at the gene ends were 5 bases for V and 0 bases for J; bases not matched to a gene: 4. This chain's CDR3 is CASSLTGSSYEQYF. The CDR3 DNA reads as TGTGCCAGTAGTCTGACAGGGAGCTCCTACGAGCAGTACTTC.

The chain employs TRBV7-9 and TRBJ1-5; D unresolved. Trimming shortened V by 5 bases and J by 1 base, and 9 bases separated the two germline ends. This CDR3 is built from 14 residues. Per the germline V gene, CDR1 is SEHNR and CDR2 is FQNEAQ (reference sequence). CDR3 DNA: TGTGCCAGCAGCCACGGAGTGAGCAATCAGCCCCAGCATTTT. Its protein is CASSHGVSNQPQHF.

This clone is deemed medium-sized. The chain employs TRBV7-9 and TRBJ1-4; TRBD1 might be the D (6 bases). CDR3 length: 15 amino acids. Germline assignment: CDR1 SEHNR and CDR2 FQNEAQ (reference sequence). The V end lost 4 bases, the J end lost 7 bases, and 16 bases lay between the germline ends. The CDR3 DNA reads TGTGCCAGCAGCTCTAGGAGCAGAGGGGGTGAAAAACTGTTTTTT. Protein sequence: CASSSRSRGGEKLFF.

This chain links TRBV7-2 with TRBJ2-3, with 7 bases that match TRBD1. CDR3 size: 14 residues. Per the germline V gene, CDR1 is SGHTA and CDR2 is FQGNSA. V lost 1 base and J lost 5; bases outside the gene matches: 3. The CDR3 DNA follows: TGTGCCAGCAGCTTAGAGGGGGCGCAAGATACGCAGTATTTT. Its translation is CASSLEGAQDTQYF.

The V and J genes are TRBV27 and TRBJ1-5, with a tentative D call TRBD1 (6 bases). Germline assignment: CDR1 MNHEY and CDR2 SMNVEV (reference sequence). V was pared by 3 bases and J by 6 bases, with 9 bases between. CDR3 length equals 13 residues. The CDR3 protein is CASSFTGSQPQHF. CDR3 nucleotide sequence: TGTGCCAGCAGTTTTACAGGGAGTCAGCCCCAGCATTTT.

This chain connects TRBV5-1 to TRBJ2-7; TRBD1 aligns across 8 bases. The CDR3 totals 14 residues. Germline trimming cut 4 bases from V and 7 bases from J; bases unmatched to any gene: 10. Germline V gene sequence: CDR1 SGHRS, CDR2 YFSETQ. CDR3 nucleotides: TGCGCCAGCAGCGTACAGGGGGTAAAGGAGGAGCAGTACTTC. Protein sequence: CASSVQGVKEEQYF.

The V gene is TRBV27, the J gene TRBJ2-1; TRBD2 matches at 13 bases. This CDR3 is built from 16 residues. Germline CDR1 reads MNHEY; CDR2 reads SMNVEV (reference sequence). The V and J ends lost 5 bases and 2 bases, in that order; junction bases with no gene match: 3. CDR3 DNA sequence: TGTGCCAGCAGTCCCGGGACTAGCGGGACCTACAATGAGCAGTTCTTC. The encoded protein is CASSPGTSGTYNEQFF.

This CDR3 is CASSGQGNYGYTF. In DNA, the CDR3 is TGTGCCAGCAGCGGACAGGGAAACTATGGCTACACCTTC. The chain links TRBV21-1 to TRBJ1-2; the table's D call, TRBD1, has no DNA check behind it. TRBV21-1 is a pseudogene. The CDR3 is 13 amino acids.

This clone was seen only once. This chain connects TRBV7-9 to TRBJ1-2; D gene uncertain. Germline CDR1 and CDR2: SEHNR and FQNEAQ (reference sequence). There are 14 residues in the CDR3. With 1 base removed from V and 8 bases from J, the gap between germline ends came to 14 bases. The CDR3 here is CASSLGAGNDGYTF. The CDR3 coding sequence is TGTGCCAGCAGCTTAGGAGCCGGGAATGACGGCTACACCTTC.

The V call is TRBV28, the J call TRBJ2-2; no clear D gene. There are 16 residues in the CDR3. The V and J ends lost 7 bases and 3 bases respectively, with 18 bases between them. Looked up from germline, CDR1 is MDHEN and CDR2 is SYDVKM. The CDR3 reads CASKRVVKGDTGELFF. The CDR3 region has the DNA TGTGCCAGCAAGAGAGTGGTTAAGGGCGACACCGGGGAGCTGTTTTTT.

The rearrangement links TRBV5-1 to TRBJ2-7; tentatively, D is TRBD2 (6 bases). Trimming took 2 bases from V and 4 from J, leaving 16 bases between them. In germline, CDR1 is SGHRS, CDR2 YFSETQ. The CDR3 covers 15 residues. The CDR3 bases are TGCGCCAGCAGCTTAACGGGGGTGGATGGGTACGAGCAGTACTTC. Its protein product is CASSLTGVDGYEQYF.

The chain uses TRBV4-1 and TRBJ2-2; tentatively, D is TRBD2 (5 bases). Germline V gene sequence: CDR1 MGHRA, CDR2 YSYEKL. CDR3 length equals 14 residues. The V end was cut by 3 bases, the J end by 2 bases, with 7 bases between. CDR3 amino acids: CASSHPGNTGELFF. The CDR3 bases are TGCGCCAGCAGCCACCCGGGAAACACCGGGGAGCTGTTTTTT.

The chain uses TRBV30 and TRBJ2-3; no clear D gene. There are 13 residues in the CDR3. CDR1 is GTSNPN, CDR2 SVGIG, per germline (reference sequence). V was pared by 3 bases and J by 3 bases, with 10 bases between. CDR3 sequence: CAWSGLSTDTQYF. In DNA, the CDR3 is TGTGCCTGGAGCGGGTTGTCAACAGATACGCAGTATTTT. Full variable domain (remainder filled in from reference TRBV30 and TRBJ2-3): SQTIHQWPATLVQPVGSPLSLECTVEGTSNPNLYWYRQAAGRGLQLLFYSVGIGQISSEVPQNLSASRPQDRQFILSSKKLLLSDSGFYLCAWSGLSTDTQYFGPGTRLTVL.

The chain uses TRBV27 and TRBJ1-1; no clear D. From germline, CDR1 is MNHEY and CDR2 SMNVEV (reference sequence). Trimming removed 4 bases from V and 1 base from J, with 10 bases in between. The CDR3 has 14 amino acids. The CDR3 region is CASSSSGPNTEAFF. CDR3 bases: TGTGCCAGCAGTTCCTCAGGACCGAACACTGAAGCTTTCTTT.

The chain carries TRBV19 and TRBJ2-2, with D perhaps matching TRBD2 (6 bases). The ends were cut back, 7 bases at V and 3 bases at J, with 15 bases in the middle. Germline CDR1 and CDR2: LNHDA and SQIVND (reference sequence). The CDR3 length is 15 residues. The CDR3 reads CASNHGGEDTGELFF. Written as DNA, the CDR3 is TGTGCCAGTAATCATGGAGGGGAGGACACCGGGGAGCTGTTTTTT.

The chain has TRBV2 and TRBJ1-5; D is uncertain. Germline assignment: CDR1 SNHLY and CDR2 FYNNEI. This CDR3 region has 12 residues. Deletions cut 11 bases from V and 1 base from J, with 9 bases between. Here the CDR3 DNA reads TGTGCCGGGAGTCAGAGCAATCAGCCCCAGCATTTT. Translation gives CAGSQSNQPQHF.

The V call is TRBV6-6, the J call TRBJ2-5, with D possibly matching TRBD2 (6 bases). Germline V gene data show CDR1 as MNHNY and CDR2 as SVGAGI (reference sequence). The ends were cut back, 6 bases at V and 4 bases at J, with 9 bases in the middle. This CDR3 region has 12 residues. The CDR3 reads CASSPGGETQYF. The DNA of the CDR3 is TGTGCCAGCAGCCCCGGGGGAGAGACCCAGTACTTC.

The V gene is TRBV27, the J gene TRBJ2-1; D remains ambiguous. Germline-derived CDR1 and CDR2 are MNHEY and SMNVEV (reference sequence). The V gene lost 0 bases and the J gene lost 0 bases, with 6 bases spanning the gap. The CDR3 loop spans 15 amino acids. CDR3 amino acids: CASSLSQSSYNEQFF. CDR3 coding DNA: TGTGCCAGCAGTTTATCCCAGAGCTCCTACAATGAGCAGTTCTTC.

The chain is built from TRBV5-4 and TRBJ1-2; 12 bases fit TRBD1. V trimming: 4 bases; J trimming: 8 bases; junction bases outside the gene matches: 9. CDR3 length equals 15 residues. From germline, CDR1 is SGHNT and CDR2 YYREEE (reference sequence). The CDR3 DNA reads TGTGCCAGCAGCCGGGGGACAGGGGGCGCGGGAGGCTACACCTTC. It codes for CASSRGTGGAGGYTF.

The rearrangement joins TRBV30 to TRBJ1-2; the D is unclear. CDR1 is GTSNPN and CDR2 is SVGIG in the germline V gene (reference sequence). Trimming took off 2 bases at V and 5 bases at J, with 12 bases between the two ends. The CDR3 totals 13 residues. The CDR3 region has the DNA TGTGCCTGGAGTTTGGGCAAGTTTTATGGCTACACCTTC. This gives the protein CAWSLGKFYGYTF.

This chain connects TRBV29-1 to TRBJ2-5; maybe TRBD1 (6 bases). This CDR3 has 12 residues. V was pared by 4 bases and J by 3 bases, with 9 bases between. Germline V gene sequence: CDR1 SQVTM, CDR2 ANQGSEA. The CDR3 DNA reads TGCAGCGTTGGGGCAGGGGAAGAGACCCAGTACTTC. It is translated as CSVGAGEETQYF.

The chain couples TRBV7-9 to TRBJ2-7, with 7 positions matching TRBD2. The trim removed 7 bases at V and 6 bases at J, leaving 15 bases unmatched. The CDR3 loop spans 15 amino acids. Germline V CDR1 and CDR2: SEHNR, FQNEAQ (reference sequence). CDR3 coding DNA: TGTGCCAGCACCCCTTGGGGCGCGGGAGTTGGCGAGCAGTACTTC. Protein sequence: CASTPWGAGVGEQYF. Full variable domain (missing parts from reference TRBV7-9 and TRBJ2-7): DTGVSQNPRHKITKRGQNVTFRCDPISEHNRLYWYRQTLGQGPEFLTYFQNEAQLEKSRLLSDRFSAERPKGSFSTLEIQRTEQGDSAMYLCASTPWGAGVGEQYFGPGTRLTVT.

V and J are TRBV6-5 and TRBJ1-5; D is undetermined. The CDR3 loop spans 15 amino acids. Per germline, CDR1 MNHEY and CDR2 SVGAGI. V gave up 2 bases and J gave up 0 bases, with 8 bases separating them. This CDR3 is CASSYDGSSNQPQHF. The DNA of the CDR3 is TGTGCCAGCAGTTACGACGGATCTAGCAATCAGCCCCAGCATTTT.

This clone was observed a single time. The chain carries TRBV14 and TRBJ1-1; no firm D call. V was cut by 1 base and J by 10 bases, with 13 bases left in between. This CDR3 is built from 13 residues. Germline-derived CDR1 and CDR2 are SGHDN and FVKESK. CDR3 loop: CASSQALRQVAFF. CDR3 bases: TGTGCCAGCAGCCAAGCCCTCCGGCAAGTAGCTTTCTTT.